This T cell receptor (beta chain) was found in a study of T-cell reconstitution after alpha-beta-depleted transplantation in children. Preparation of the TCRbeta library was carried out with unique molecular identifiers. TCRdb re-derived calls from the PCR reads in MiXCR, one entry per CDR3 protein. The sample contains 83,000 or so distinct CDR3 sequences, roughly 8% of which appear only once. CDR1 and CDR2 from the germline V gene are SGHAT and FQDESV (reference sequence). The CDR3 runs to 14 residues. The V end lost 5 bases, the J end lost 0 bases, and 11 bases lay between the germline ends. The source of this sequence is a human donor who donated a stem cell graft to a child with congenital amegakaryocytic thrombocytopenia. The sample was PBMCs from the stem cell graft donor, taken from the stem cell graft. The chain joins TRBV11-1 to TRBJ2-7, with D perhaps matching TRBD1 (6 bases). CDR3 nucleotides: TGTGCCAGCAGCCTCAGGGGACACTCCTACGAGCAGTACTTC. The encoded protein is CASSLRGHSYEQYF.